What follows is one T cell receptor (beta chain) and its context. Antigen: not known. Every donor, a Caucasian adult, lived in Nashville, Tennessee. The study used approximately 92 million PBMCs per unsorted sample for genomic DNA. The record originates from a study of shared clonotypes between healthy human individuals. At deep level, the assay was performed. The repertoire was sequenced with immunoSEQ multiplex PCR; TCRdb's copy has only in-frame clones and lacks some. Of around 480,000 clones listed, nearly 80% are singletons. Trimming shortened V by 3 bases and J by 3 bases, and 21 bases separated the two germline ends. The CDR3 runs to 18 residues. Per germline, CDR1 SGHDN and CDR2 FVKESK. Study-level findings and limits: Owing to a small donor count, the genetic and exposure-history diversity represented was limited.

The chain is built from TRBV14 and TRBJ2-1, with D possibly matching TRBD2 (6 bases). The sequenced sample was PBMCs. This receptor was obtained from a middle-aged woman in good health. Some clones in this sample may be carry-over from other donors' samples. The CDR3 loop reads CASSHRTGLALFYNEQFF. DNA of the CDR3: TGTGCCAGCAGCCACCGGACGGGACTCGCCCTTTTCTACAATGAGCAGTTCTTC.